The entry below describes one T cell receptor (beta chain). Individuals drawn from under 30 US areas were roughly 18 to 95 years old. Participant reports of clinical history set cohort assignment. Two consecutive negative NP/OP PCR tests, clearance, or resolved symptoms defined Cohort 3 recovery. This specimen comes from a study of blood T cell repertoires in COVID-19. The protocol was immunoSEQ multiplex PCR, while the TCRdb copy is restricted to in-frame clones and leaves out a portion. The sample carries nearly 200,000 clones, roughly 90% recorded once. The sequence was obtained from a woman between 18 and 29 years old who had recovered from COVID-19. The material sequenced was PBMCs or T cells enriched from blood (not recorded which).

CDR3 region: CASSQDGGNLNTIYF. The CDR3 nucleotides read TGTGCCAGCAGTCAAGATGGGGGGAATCTCAACACCATATATTTT. The chain couples TRBV27 to TRBJ1-3; possible D gene TRBD1, 5 bases. This CDR3 spans 15 amino acids. The germline gives CDR1 MNHEY, CDR2 SMNVEV (reference sequence). Trimming removed 5 bases from V and 7 bases from J, with 18 bases in between.